Presented here are 29 T cell receptor beta chains from one specimen sequenced in a study of cytomegalovirus exposure and HLA in healthy donors. PCR primers comprised 60 Vbeta and 13 Jbeta primers. The table came from immunoSEQ multiplex PCR; TCRdb's copy has only in-frame clones and leaves some out. The profile shows over 85,000 clones, around 72% of them singletons. Sequencing used PBMCs. The receptor source for this set is a middle-aged man in good health and CMV-seronegative.

The V gene is TRBV7-8, the J gene TRBJ2-1; D ambiguous. The CDR3 consists of 14 residues. V was clipped by 1 base and J by 0 bases, with 4 bases between them. The V gene's germline CDR1 is SGHVS and CDR2 FQNEAQ. CDR3 in DNA: TGTGCCAGCAGCTTAGAGAGCTCCTACAATGAGCAGTTCTTC. Protein product: CASSLESSYNEQFF.

The chain has TRBV2 and TRBJ1-2; D ambiguous. From germline, CDR1 is SNHLY and CDR2 FYNNEI. V was cut by 3 bases and J by 4 bases, with 9 bases left in between. The CDR3 extends over 13 amino acids. The CDR3 sequence is CASSERVRYGYTF. CDR3 coding DNA: TGTGCCAGCAGTGAGCGGGTTCGCTATGGCTACACCTTC.

The chain uses TRBV7-9 and TRBJ1-4; 9 nucleotides agree with TRBD1. The J segment lost 9 bases and the V segment lost 5 bases, leaving 10 bases of the junction unmatched. This CDR3 spans 15 amino acids. The V gene's germline CDR1 is SEHNR and CDR2 FQNEAQ (reference sequence). CDR3 bases: TGTGCCAGCAGCATAGGGACAGGGAGCCTACAAAAACTGTTTTTT. The encoded protein is CASSIGTGSLQKLFF.

This clone has ten or more counts. The chain carries TRBV7-2 and TRBJ2-1; 12 bases line up with TRBD2. Trimming cost V 5 bases and J 9 bases; bases outside gene matches: 5. Germline-derived CDR1 and CDR2 are SGHTA and FQGNSA. The CDR3 is made up of 14 amino acids. DNA for the CDR3: TGTGCCAGCAGCCCCCTAGCGGGGGGGGCTGAGCAGTTCTTC. Its protein product is CASSPLAGGAEQFF.

This rearrangement joins TRBV20-1 to TRBJ2-7; possibly TRBD2 for D (6 bases). Per the germline V gene, CDR1 is DFQATT and CDR2 is SNEGSKA (reference sequence). Trimming stripped 5 bases from V and 6 bases from J, with 11 bases between. The CDR3 has 11 residues. The chain's CDR3 is CSAPTRREQYF. DNA for the CDR3: TGCAGTGCTCCGACTAGGCGCGAGCAGTACTTC.

The chain has TRBV5-4 and TRBJ2-1, with 7 bases identical to TRBD1. This CDR3 region has 15 residues. Germline V CDR1 and CDR2: SGHNT, YYREEE (reference sequence). The V gene end was trimmed by 1 base and the J gene end by 3 bases; junction bases not matched to a gene: 4. Written as DNA, the CDR3 is TGTGCCAGCAGCTTGAGAGGGGGCGACTACAATGAGCAGTTCTTC. Its translation is CASSLRGGDYNEQFF.

The chain joins TRBV19 to TRBJ1-1; D perhaps matches TRBD1 (6 bases). Germline CDR1 reads LNHDA; CDR2 reads SQIVND (reference sequence). Trimming removed 7 bases at V and 3 bases at J, with 15 bases between. CDR3 length equals 14 residues. The CDR3 reads CASIQDRTDTEAFF. In DNA form, the CDR3 reads TGTGCCAGTATCCAAGACAGGACGGACACTGAAGCTTTCTTT.

This clone has more than one count but fewer than ten. This chain connects TRBV11-2 to TRBJ2-4, with 8 bases fitting TRBD2. Germline V gene sequence: CDR1 SGHAT, CDR2 FQNNGV. The V and J ends lost 4 bases and 5 bases, in that order; junction bases with no gene match: 4. CDR3 length: 14 amino acids. The CDR3 region is CASSSRGGENIQYF. The CDR3 DNA follows: TGTGCCAGCAGCTCCCGGGGGGGAGAAAACATTCAGTACTTC.

The chain joins TRBV6-5 to TRBJ1-3; TRBD1 matches at 7 bases. Germline CDR1 reads MNHEY; CDR2 reads SVGAGI. The CDR3 covers 16 residues. Trimming took 2 bases from V and 2 from J; bases not matched to a gene: 6. CDR3 amino acids: CASSYTRGFPGNTIYF. CDR3 nucleotides: TGTGCCAGCAGTTACACCAGGGGGTTTCCTGGAAACACCATATATTTT.

CDR3 nucleotide sequence: TGTGCCAGCAGTGAACGGGAGGATCAGCCCCAGCATTTT. It yields the protein CASSEREDQPQHF. V gene TRBV6-1 combines with J gene TRBJ1-5; D remains unclear. This CDR3 is 13 amino acids long. Germline V gives CDR1 MNHNS, CDR2 SASEGT. Trimming removed 2 bases at V and 5 bases at J, with 7 bases between.

This clone occurred a few times. The genes are TRBV7-9 and TRBJ2-3, with 8 nucleotides matching TRBD1. The junction had 9 bases not matched to a gene; V was cut back by 7 bases and J by 6 bases. The CDR3 is made up of 14 amino acids. Germline V gives CDR1 SEHNR, CDR2 FQNEAQ (reference sequence). CDR3 bases: TGTGCCAGCACCCGGACAGGGAATTCGGATACGCAGTATTTT. Its translation is CASTRTGNSDTQYF.

The chain uses TRBV7-9 and TRBJ2-5, with TRBD2 identical over 8 bases. Germline V gene lookup returns CDR1 SEHNR and CDR2 FQNEAQ (reference sequence). The CDR3 is 16 residues long. V lost 5 bases, J lost 2 bases, and 10 bases stayed unmatched. The CDR3: CASSPRALAEQETQYF. The DNA of the CDR3 is TGTGCCAGCAGCCCTAGGGCACTAGCGGAGCAAGAGACCCAGTACTTC.

This clone was recorded a few times. This chain links TRBV10-3 with TRBJ2-1; D gene ambiguous. Germline lookup yields CDR1 ENHRY and CDR2 SYGVKD. The CDR3 length is 12 residues. V was clipped by 2 bases and J by 15 bases, with 14 bases between them. CDR3 DNA sequence: TGTGCCATCAGTGAGGGTACAGCCGATTCGTTCTTC. Translation gives CAISEGTADSFF.

About this clone itself: It is likely a read error, because the conserved phenylalanine at the end of the CDR3 is missing. V and J are TRBV2 and TRBJ1-5; 9 bases line up with TRBD1. Germline V gene lookup returns CDR1 SNHLY and CDR2 FYNNEI. The V gene end was trimmed by 2 bases and the J gene end by 6 bases; junction bases not matched to a gene: 8. The CDR3 runs 16 residues. CDR3: CASSESRGQGSQPQHV. The CDR3 DNA reads TGTGCCAGCAGTGAATCTAGGGGACAGGGATCTCAGCCCCAGCATGTT.

This sequence joins TRBV2 and TRBJ2-3; 7 positions match TRBD1. The CDR3 is made up of 14 amino acids. Trimming took 5 bases from V and 2 from J; bases not matched to a gene: 4. The germline gives CDR1 SNHLY, CDR2 FYNNEI. The DNA for the CDR3 is TGTGCCAGCAGTTTCGACAGGGACACAGATACGCAGTATTTT. As protein: CASSFDRDTDTQYF.

V gene TRBV15 combines with J gene TRBJ2-1, with D possibly TRBD2 on 6 matching bases. The CDR3 is 16 amino acids. Germline V gives CDR1 LNHNV, CDR2 YYDKDF (reference sequence). Trimming left V 1 base short and J 2 bases short, with 12 bases between. The CDR3 region is CATSRGGGAAYNEQFF. The CDR3 DNA is TGTGCCACCAGCAGAGGAGGCGGGGCTGCCTACAATGAGCAGTTCTTC. Full variable domain (remainder filled in from reference TRBV15 and TRBJ2-1): DAMVIQNPRYQVTQFGKPVTLSCSQTLNHNVMYWYQQKSSQAPKLLFHYYDKDFNNEADTPDNFQSRRPNTSFCFLDIRSPGLGDTAMYLCATSRGGGAAYNEQFFGPGTRLTVL.

The chain carries TRBV11-2 and TRBJ2-7; 7 bases are a match to TRBD2. Trimming cost V 1 base and J 1 base; bases outside gene matches: 4. The CDR3 sequence is 15 residues long. Germline assignment: CDR1 SGHAT and CDR2 FQNNGV. The CDR3 is CASSLVGRGSYEQYF. CDR3 bases: TGTGCCAGCAGCTTAGTTGGGCGGGGGTCCTACGAGCAGTACTTC.

The CDR3 nucleotides read TGTGCCAGCAGCTTATTTCGGACACAGGAATCACCCCTCCACTTT. This encodes CASSLFRTQESPLHF. The J gene is TRBJ1-6, the V gene TRBV7-2, with D possibly TRBD1 on 5 matching bases. Germline CDR1 SGHTA, CDR2 FQGNSA. The CDR3 is made up of 15 amino acids. Trimming removed 2 bases at V and 10 bases at J, with 15 bases between.

By its share, this clone is medium-sized. DNA of the CDR3: TGTGCCAGCAGTCCCCTCGGGGGCACTGAAGCTTTCTTT. This encodes CASSPLGGTEAFF. The V gene is TRBV6-6, the J gene TRBJ1-1, with a tentative D call TRBD1 (5 bases). Per germline, CDR1 MNHNY and CDR2 SVGAGI (reference sequence). The CDR3 loop spans 13 amino acids. V lost 5 bases and J 4 bases, leaving 11 bases between the germline ends.

This clone was counted a single time. The chain is built from TRBV7-6 and TRBJ2-3; no definite D call. The length of the CDR3 is 13 residues. V lost 4 bases, J lost 3 bases, and 8 bases lay in between. Germline CDR1 and CDR2: SGHVS and FNYEAQ. CDR3: CASSSMRTDTQYF. The CDR3 DNA sequence: TGTGCCAGCAGCTCCATGCGAACAGATACGCAGTATTTT.

The chain is built from TRBV5-8 and TRBJ2-1, with D tentatively TRBD1 (6 bases). Germline-derived CDR1 and CDR2 are SGHTS and YDEGEE. V gave up 6 bases and J gave up 4 bases, with 14 bases separating them. This CDR3 is 14 amino acids long. In nucleotides, the CDR3 is TGTGCCAGCAACTTCGGACAGTCTTACAATGAGCAGTTCTTC. Its protein is CASNFGQSYNEQFF.

The chain combines TRBV30 with TRBJ1-1; D is ambiguous. Germline V gene lookup returns CDR1 GTSNPN and CDR2 SVGIG (reference sequence). The V gene lost 2 bases and the J gene lost 1 base, with 8 bases spanning the gap. The CDR3 contains 13 residues. CDR3 nucleotide sequence: TGTGCCTGGAGTTGGAGACGGAACACTGAAGCTTTCTTT. This codes for CAWSWRRNTEAFF.

This chain links TRBV5-6 with TRBJ1-1; 7 positions match TRBD1. The CDR3 is 15 residues long. Trimming cost V 4 bases and J 1 base; bases outside gene matches: 7. CDR1 SGHDT and CDR2 YYEEEE come from the germline V gene. This CDR3 is CASSPNRGWNTEAFF. The CDR3 nucleotides read TGTGCCAGCAGCCCAAACAGGGGATGGAACACTGAAGCTTTCTTT.

This sequence joins TRBV4-2 and TRBJ2-7; maybe TRBD2 (6 bases). This CDR3 has 13 amino acids. Germline assignment: CDR1 LGHNA and CDR2 YNFKEQ. Trimming left V 8 bases short and J 0 bases short, with 11 bases between. The CDR3: CASGPGLSYEQYF. CDR3 bases: TGTGCCAGCGGACCGGGACTCTCCTACGAGCAGTACTTC.

This clone was detected only a few times. The chain joins TRBV6-1 to TRBJ2-2; 8 nucleotides match TRBD1. Germline assignment: CDR1 MNHNS and CDR2 SASEGT. J lost 3 bases, V lost 6 bases, and 0 bases had no gene match. This CDR3 comprises 13 residues. CDR3 sequence reads: CASRTGDTGELFF. The CDR3 nucleotides read TGTGCCAGCAGGACAGGGGACACCGGGGAGCTGTTTTTT.

The rearrangement joins TRBV2 to TRBJ2-2; 8 nucleotides align to TRBD1. Germline values: CDR1 SNHLY, CDR2 FYNNEI. The J segment lost 5 bases and the V segment lost 5 bases, leaving 7 bases of the junction unmatched. The CDR3 length is 15 residues. CDR3 protein: CASSLGQGQTGELFF. DNA of the CDR3: TGTGCCAGCAGTTTAGGACAGGGTCAAACCGGGGAGCTGTTTTTT.

This chain links TRBV11-2 with TRBJ2-7, with TRBD2 matching over 8 bases. The CDR3 totals 13 residues. The germline gives CDR1 SGHAT, CDR2 FQNNGV. V dropped 5 bases and J dropped 3; count of bases not matched to a gene: 3. This chain's CDR3 is CASSAGLVYEQYF. The CDR3 nucleotides are TGTGCCAGCAGCGCGGGACTAGTCTACGAGCAGTACTTC.

This chain links TRBV5-6 with TRBJ1-1; 9 positions agree with TRBD1. The ends lost 6 bases at V and 1 base at J; junction bases unmatched: 4. This CDR3 comprises 14 residues. Germline CDR1 and CDR2: SGHDT and YYEEEE. The CDR3 bases are TGTGCCAGCAACGAACAGGGGGCGAACACTGAAGCTTTCTTT. Translating it yields CASNEQGANTEAFF.

The table lists this clone with a few counts. V usage is TRBV4-1 and J usage is TRBJ1-5; the match to TRBD1 covers 8 bases. The CDR3 runs to 15 residues. Germline V gives CDR1 MGHRA, CDR2 YSYEKL. The junction had 7 bases not matched to a gene; V was cut back by 6 bases and J by 3 bases. CDR3 sequence: CASSRQGANNQPQHF. CDR3 in DNA: TGCGCCAGCAGTCGTCAGGGGGCGAACAATCAGCCCCAGCATTTT.